The 20 T cell receptor beta chains listed next were all sequenced from one sample in a study of T cell clonality in common variable immunodeficiency. General study results and limits: In common variable immunodeficiency, TCR beta chains reportedly carried fewer deletions and N-nucleotide insertions.

Sequenced by immunoSEQ multiplex PCR; TCRdb stores in-frame clones only, minus some. This table holds 5,500 to 9,000 clones with no singletons; the top ten claim about 20%. Which antigens these TCRs recognize remains unknown. Sample: peripheral blood mononuclear cells. Every receptor here comes from a human donor with common variable immunodeficiency.

This clone was counted only a few times. The sequence runs out 3 residues before the end of the CDR3; the remainder is reconstructed from the germline J gene. The chain is built from TRBV7-2 and TRBJ1-6; D call uncertain. V lost 2 bases and J 7 bases, leaving 6 bases between the germline ends. CDR1 and CDR2 (germline): SGHTA, FQGNSA. There are 13 residues in the CDR3. The CDR3 sequence is CASSLRENSPLHF. CDR3 DNA, as far as it was read: TGTGCCAGCAGCTTACGCGAGAATTCACCC. Complete variable domain (other parts from reference TRBV7-2 and TRBJ1-6): GAGVSQSPSNKVTEKGKDVELRCDPISGHTALYWYRQSLGQGLEFLIYFQGNSAPDKSGLPSDRFSAERTGGSVSTLTIQRTQQEDSAVYLCASSLRENSPLHFGNGTRLTVT.

Regarding this clone: Read coverage stops 3 residues before the CDR3 terminus; the germline J gene supplies the remainder. The rearrangement uses TRBV2 and TRBJ2-1; the D gene is possibly TRBD2 (5 bases). Germline V lookup: CDR1 SNHLY, CDR2 FYNNEI. V was trimmed by 4 bases and J by 5 bases, leaving 9 bases between them. This CDR3 has 13 residues. CDR3 DNA (partial): TGTGCCAGCAGTGTTAACGGGGACAATGAG. This gives the protein CASSVNGDNE. In full, the CDR3 reads CASSVNGDNEQFF.

In its sample, this clone ranks as medium-sized. With the read ending 3 residues before the CDR3 end, the germline J gene is used to fill in that end. The J gene is TRBJ1-2, the V gene TRBV5-1, with D perhaps matching TRBD1 (6 bases). Germline CDR1 and CDR2: SGHRS and YFSETQ. The CDR3 spans 12 residues. The CDR3 here is CASSLYREGYTF. CDR3 DNA, as far as it was read: TGCGCCAGCAGCTTGTACAGGGAAGGC.

This clone was recorded a few times. The read halts 3 residues ahead of the CDR3 end, with the missing end drawn from the germline J gene. The rearrangement uses TRBV7-8 and TRBJ2-2; D gene ambiguous. The ends were cut back, 2 bases at V and 0 bases at J, with 13 bases in the middle. Germline V gene sequence: CDR1 SGHVS, CDR2 FQNEAQ. The CDR3 totals 17 residues. The CDR3 loop reads CASSLRVRGANTGELFF. The sequenced part of the CDR3 DNA is TGTGCCAGCAGCTTACGGGTTCGCGGAGCGAACACCGGGGAG.

By share, this clone ranks as medium-sized. The sequenced fragment ends 3 residues before the CDR3 boundary, so the rest is inferred from the germline J gene. The genes are TRBV30 and TRBJ2-1; D is perhaps TRBD2 (6 bases). V lost 0 bases, J lost 2 bases, and 11 bases lay in between. Germline V gives CDR1 GTSNPN, CDR2 SVGIG (reference sequence). The CDR3 is 15 residues long. Here the CDR3 reads CAWSVGGMTYNEQFF. The sequenced part of the CDR3 DNA is TGTGCCTGGAGTGTAGGCGGGATGACCTACAATGAG.

This clone has ten or more counts. The read ends 3 residues shy of where the CDR3 ends; the end is completed using the germline J gene. The genes are TRBV4-1 and TRBJ2-7; 8 positions agree with TRBD2. Per the germline V gene, CDR1 is MGHRA and CDR2 is YSYEKL. The CDR3 loop spans 15 amino acids. With 0 bases clipped from V and 6 bases from J, the junction kept 7 bases outside the gene matches. CDR3 in amino acids: CASSQDITGGGEQYF. CDR3 DNA (partial): TGCGCCAGCAGCCAAGATATAACGGGAGGGGGCGAG.

This clone is medium-sized. The observed sequence ends 3 residues before the CDR3 terminus, with the missing tail filled in from the germline J gene. The V call is TRBV30, the J call TRBJ1-3; D perhaps matches TRBD1 (5 bases). Trimming cost V 3 bases and J 0 bases, with 12 bases left between them. The CDR3 is 15 amino acids. CDR1 GTSNPN and CDR2 SVGIG come from the germline V gene (reference sequence). CDR3 DNA (partial): TGTGCCTGGAGCGGGAGGGGAGGCTCTGGAAACACC. Amino acid sequence: CAWSGRGGSGNT. From start to end, the CDR3 is CAWSGRGGSGNTIYF. Using reference TRBV30 and TRBJ1-3 for the parts outside the CDR3, the full variable domain is SQTIHQWPATLVQPVGSPLSLECTVEGTSNPNLYWYRQAAGRGLQLLFYSVGIGQISSEVPQNLSASRPQDRQFILSSKKLLLSDSGFYLCAWSGRGGSGNTIYFGEGSWLTVV.

Comments on this clone: The read ends 3 residues early relative to the CDR3; the germline J gene fills the gap. V gene TRBV5-1 combines with J gene TRBJ2-1; 8 nucleotides line up with TRBD2. From germline, CDR1 is SGHRS and CDR2 YFSETQ. The CDR3 is 16 amino acids. V trimming: 2 bases; J trimming: 8 bases; junction bases outside the gene matches: 12. The CDR3 reads CASSFPGREERHEQFF. The sequenced CDR3 bases are TGCGCCAGCAGCTTCCCCGGGAGGGAGGAGCGGCATGAG.

As to this clone: With the read ending 3 residues before the CDR3 end, the germline J gene is used to fill in that end. This sequence joins TRBV19 and TRBJ2-3; tentative D call: TRBD1 (6 bases). This CDR3 region has 14 residues. With 9 bases removed from V and 2 bases from J, the gap between germline ends came to 15 bases. CDR1 and CDR2 from the germline V gene are LNHDA and SQIVND (reference sequence). The covered CDR3 bases are TGTGCCAGCAACCGGGACATAAACACAGATACG. This encodes CASNRDINTDT. The complete CDR3 reads CASNRDINTDTQYF.

This clone is labeled medium-sized. The read comes to an end 3 residues before the CDR3 does, leaving the germline J gene to fill in the end. V usage is TRBV5-1 and J usage is TRBJ2-1, with D possibly being TRBD2 (5 bases). The germline gives CDR1 SGHRS, CDR2 YFSETQ. The CDR3 sequence is 15 residues long. Trimming took off 7 bases at V and 9 bases at J, with 23 bases between the two ends. CDR3 protein: CASGLDGLVAGEQFF. The CDR3 bases that were read are TGCGCCAGCGGATTGGACGGACTCGTGGCGGGTGAG.

This clone has ten or more counts. The observed sequence ends 3 residues before the CDR3 terminus, with the missing tail filled in from the germline J gene. The V call is TRBV19, the J call TRBJ2-1; 7 bases are shared with TRBD2. The trim removed 11 bases at V and 2 bases at J, leaving 6 bases unmatched. The CDR3 is 13 amino acids. Germline CDR1 and CDR2: LNHDA and SQIVND (reference sequence). Here the CDR3 reads CAAGTNPYNEQFF. CDR3 DNA, as far as it was read: TGTGCCGCCGGGACTAATCCCTACAATGAG.

On this clone itself: The CDR3 end lies 3 residues beyond the end of the read and is filled in from the germline J gene. The chain couples TRBV19 to TRBJ2-7, with a weak D call TRBD1 (5 bases). The germline gives CDR1 LNHDA, CDR2 SQIVND (reference sequence). V lost 3 bases and J lost 5, with 14 bases in between. This CDR3 region has 14 residues. This CDR3 reads CASSMSRAGHEQYF. The DNA read from the CDR3 is TGTGCCAGTAGTATGTCCAGGGCTGGGCACGAG. Using reference TRBV19 and TRBJ2-7 for the parts outside the CDR3, the full variable domain is DGGITQSPKYLFRKEGQNVTLSCEQNLNHDAMYWYRQDPGQGLRLIYYSQIVNDFQKGDIAEGYSVSREKKESFPLTVTSAQKNPTAFYLCASSMSRAGHEQYFGPGTRLTVT.

Judged by abundance, this clone is medium-sized. The read ends 3 residues shy of where the CDR3 ends; the end is completed using the germline J gene. The V and J genes are TRBV20-1 and TRBJ2-3; 12 bases agree with TRBD2. Germline CDR1 is DFQATT and CDR2 is SNEGSKA (reference sequence). With 6 bases clipped from V and 7 bases from J, the junction kept 8 bases outside the gene matches. This CDR3 is built from 14 residues. The CDR3 DNA, read in part, is TGCAGTGCGACTCGACTAGCGGGAGCACATACG. This sequence encodes CSATRLAGAHT. In full, the CDR3 reads CSATRLAGAHTQYF.

This clone was observed many times. The CDR3 end is not reached by the read, which stops 3 residues before it; the germline J gene fills it in. The chain recombines TRBV5-1 with TRBJ1-2; tentative D call: TRBD1 (5 bases). Trimming took off 0 bases at V and 4 bases at J, with 13 bases between the two ends. Germline lookup yields CDR1 SGHRS and CDR2 YFSETQ. CDR3 size: 15 residues. The covered CDR3 bases are TGCGCCAGCAGCTTGGGGGGGGGATCTCGCTATGGC. Translating gives CASSLGGGSRYG. The full CDR3 reads CASSLGGGSRYGYTF.

This clone was picked up many times. The read ends 3 residues shy of where the CDR3 ends; the end is completed using the germline J gene. The chain uses TRBV7-9 and TRBJ2-3; 10 bases agree with TRBD2. The CDR3 is 15 residues long. V lost 5 bases to trimming and J lost 1 base; unmatched junction nucleotides: 3. Per germline, CDR1 SEHNR and CDR2 FQNEAQ (reference sequence). Incomplete CDR3 DNA: TGTGCCAGCAGCGTCGGGACTAGCGGCACAGATACG. Translation: CASSVGTSGTDT. The CDR3, in full, reads CASSVGTSGTDTQYF. The complete variable domain, with remaining parts taken from reference TRBV7-9 and TRBJ2-3, reads DTGVSQNPRHKITKRGQNVTFRCDPISEHNRLYWYRQTLGQGPEFLTYFQNEAQLEKSRLLSDRFSAERPKGSFSTLEIQRTEQGDSAMYLCASSVGTSGTDTQYFGPGTRLTVL.

This clone was seen a handful of times. The read is 3 residues too short to cover the CDR3 end, so that end is filled in from the germline J gene. The chain is built from TRBV2 and TRBJ2-3; no reliable D call. In germline, CDR1 is SNHLY, CDR2 FYNNEI. The V gene lost 3 bases and the J gene lost 0 bases, with 10 bases spanning the gap. The CDR3 length is 15 residues. The CDR3 protein is CASSDPGLSTDTQYF. CDR3 bases read: TGTGCCAGCAGTGATCCAGGTCTTAGCACAGATACG.

For this clone: The CDR3 goes on 3 residues after the read ends, and that part is filled in from the germline J gene. The chain recombines TRBV19 with TRBJ2-1; no definite D call. V gave up 1 base and J gave up 1 base, with 8 bases separating them. The CDR3 has 15 amino acids. CDR1 is LNHDA and CDR2 is SQIVND in the germline V gene (reference sequence). The CDR3 DNA, read in part, is TGTGCCAGTAGTATAGTCCCCTTGTCCTACAATGAG. It encodes CASSIVPLSYNE. The full CDR3 sequence reads CASSIVPLSYNEQFF.

On this clone itself: The CDR3 end is not reached by the read, which stops 3 residues before it; the germline J gene fills it in. V is TRBV30 and J is TRBJ2-7; tentatively, D is TRBD2 (6 bases). With 2 bases removed from V and 5 bases from J, the gap between germline ends came to 19 bases. The CDR3 consists of 15 residues. CDR1 and CDR2 from the germline V gene are GTSNPN and SVGIG (reference sequence). The CDR3 DNA, read in part, is TGTGCCTGGAGTAGTGGTAGCGGAGTGCCCCACGAG. Translated: CAWSSGSGVPHE. The CDR3, in full, reads CAWSSGSGVPHEQYF.

This clone is judged medium-sized. The read comes to an end 3 residues before the CDR3 does, leaving the germline J gene to fill in the end. The chain combines TRBV19 with TRBJ2-6, with TRBD1 identical over 8 bases. Germline V gene data show CDR1 as LNHDA and CDR2 as SQIVND (reference sequence). The ends lost 7 bases at V and 4 bases at J; junction bases unmatched: 9. This CDR3 contains 16 residues. CDR3 region: CASTPRGPGGANVLTF. The DNA read from the CDR3 is TGTGCCAGTACCCCCAGGGGGCCGGGGGGGGCCAACGTC.

The sample holds a few counts of this clone. The read finishes 3 residues shy of the CDR3 end, and the germline J gene is used to complete it. The rearrangement uses TRBV19 and TRBJ2-7; 9 bases fit TRBD2. Germline CDR1 reads LNHDA; CDR2 reads SQIVND (reference sequence). The V segment lost 3 bases and the J segment 0 bases; nucleotides outside the gene matches: 12. The CDR3 sequence is 18 residues long. The CDR3 here is CASSIGLLSGRFSYEQYF. The sequenced part of the CDR3 DNA is TGTGCCAGTAGTATCGGCTTATTGAGCGGGAGGTTCTCCTACGAG.